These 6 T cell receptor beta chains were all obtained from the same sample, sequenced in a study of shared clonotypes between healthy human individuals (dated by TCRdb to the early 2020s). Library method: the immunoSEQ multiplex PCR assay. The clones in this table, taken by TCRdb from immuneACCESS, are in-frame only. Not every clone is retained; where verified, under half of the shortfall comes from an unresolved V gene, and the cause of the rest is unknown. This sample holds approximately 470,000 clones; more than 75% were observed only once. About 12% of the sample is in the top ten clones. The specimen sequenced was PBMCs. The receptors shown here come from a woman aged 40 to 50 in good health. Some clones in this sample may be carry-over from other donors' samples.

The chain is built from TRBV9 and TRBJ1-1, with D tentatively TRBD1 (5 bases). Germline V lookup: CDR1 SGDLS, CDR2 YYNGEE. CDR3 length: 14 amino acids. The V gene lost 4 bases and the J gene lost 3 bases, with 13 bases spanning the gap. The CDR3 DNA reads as TGTGCCAGCAGCCCAGCAGGGCAGGACACTGAAGCTTTCTTT. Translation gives CASSPAGQDTEAFF.

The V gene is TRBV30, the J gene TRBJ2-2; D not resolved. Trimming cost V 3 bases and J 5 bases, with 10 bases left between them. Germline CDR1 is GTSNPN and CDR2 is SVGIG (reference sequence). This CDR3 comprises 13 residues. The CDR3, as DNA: TGTGCCTGGAGACCCAGTAGGACCGGGGAGCTGTTTTTT. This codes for CAWRPSRTGELFF.

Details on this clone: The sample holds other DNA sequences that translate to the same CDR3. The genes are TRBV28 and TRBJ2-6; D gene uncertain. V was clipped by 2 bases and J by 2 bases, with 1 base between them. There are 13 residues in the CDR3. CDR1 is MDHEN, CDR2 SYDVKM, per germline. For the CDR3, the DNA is TGTGCCAGCAGTTTACCTGGGGCCAACGTCCTGACTTTC. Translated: CASSLPGANVLTF. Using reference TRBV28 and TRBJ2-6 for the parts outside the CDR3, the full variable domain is DVKVTQSSRYLVKRTGEKVFLECVQDMDHENMFWYRQDPGLGLRLIYFSYDVKMKEKGDIPEGYSVSREKKERFSLILESASTNQTSMYLCASSLPGANVLTFGAGSRLTVL.

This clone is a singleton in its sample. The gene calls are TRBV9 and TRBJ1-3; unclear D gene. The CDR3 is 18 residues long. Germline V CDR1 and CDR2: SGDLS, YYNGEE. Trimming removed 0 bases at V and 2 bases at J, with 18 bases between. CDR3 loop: CASSVASQEGFAGNTIYF. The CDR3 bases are TGTGCCAGCAGCGTAGCAAGCCAAGAGGGATTCGCTGGAAACACCATATATTTT. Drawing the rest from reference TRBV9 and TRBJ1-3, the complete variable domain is DSGVTQTPKHLITATGQRVTLRCSPRSGDLSVYWYQQSLDQGLQFLIQYYNGEERAKGNILERFSAQQFPDLHSELNLSSLELGDSALYFCASSVASQEGFAGNTIYFGEGSWLTVV.

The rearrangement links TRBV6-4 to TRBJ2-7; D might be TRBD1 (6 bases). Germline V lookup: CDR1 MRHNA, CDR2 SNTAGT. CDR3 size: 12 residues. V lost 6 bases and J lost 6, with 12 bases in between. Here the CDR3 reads CASSPGQSEQYF. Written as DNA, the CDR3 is TGTGCCAGCAGCCCTGGACAGAGCGAGCAGTACTTC.

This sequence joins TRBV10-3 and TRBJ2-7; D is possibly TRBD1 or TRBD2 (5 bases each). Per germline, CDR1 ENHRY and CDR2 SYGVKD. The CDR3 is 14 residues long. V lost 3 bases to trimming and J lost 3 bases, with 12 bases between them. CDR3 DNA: TGTGCCATCAGTGATTTAGAGGGGTTCTACGAGCAGTACTTC. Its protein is CAISDLEGFYEQYF.